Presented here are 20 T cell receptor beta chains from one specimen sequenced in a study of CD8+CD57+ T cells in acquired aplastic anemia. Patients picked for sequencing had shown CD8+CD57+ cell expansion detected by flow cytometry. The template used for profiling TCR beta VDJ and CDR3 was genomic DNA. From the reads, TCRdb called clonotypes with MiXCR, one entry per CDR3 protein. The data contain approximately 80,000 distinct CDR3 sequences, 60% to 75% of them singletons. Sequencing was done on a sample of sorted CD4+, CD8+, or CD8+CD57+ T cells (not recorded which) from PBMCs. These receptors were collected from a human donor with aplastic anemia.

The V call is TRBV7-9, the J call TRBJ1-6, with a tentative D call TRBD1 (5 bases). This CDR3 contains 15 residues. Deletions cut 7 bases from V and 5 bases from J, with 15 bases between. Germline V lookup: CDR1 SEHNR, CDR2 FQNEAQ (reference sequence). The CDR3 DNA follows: TGTGCCAGCACCCCTAAGGGGCGTGATAATTCACCCCTCCACTTT. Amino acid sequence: CASTPKGRDNSPLHF.

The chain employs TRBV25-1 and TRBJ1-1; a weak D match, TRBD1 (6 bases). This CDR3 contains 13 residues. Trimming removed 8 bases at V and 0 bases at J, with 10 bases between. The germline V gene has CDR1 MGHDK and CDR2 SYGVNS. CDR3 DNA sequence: TGTGCCAGCCAGGGGCGGATGAACACTGAAGCTTTCTTT. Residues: CASQGRMNTEAFF.

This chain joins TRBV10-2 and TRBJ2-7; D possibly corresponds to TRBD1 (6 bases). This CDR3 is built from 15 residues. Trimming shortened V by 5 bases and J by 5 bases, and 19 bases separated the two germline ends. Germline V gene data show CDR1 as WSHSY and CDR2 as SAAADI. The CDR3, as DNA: TGCGCCAGCAGTTACGCCGTTCAGGGGCGCCACGAGCAGTACTTC. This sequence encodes CASSYAVQGRHEQYF.

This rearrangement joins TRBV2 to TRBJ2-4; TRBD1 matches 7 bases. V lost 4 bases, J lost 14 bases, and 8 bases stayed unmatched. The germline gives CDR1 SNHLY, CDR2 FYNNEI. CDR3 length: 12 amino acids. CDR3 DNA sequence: TGTGCCAGCAGTGCAAGGGTACAGGGGAAGTACTTC. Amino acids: CASSARVQGKYF.

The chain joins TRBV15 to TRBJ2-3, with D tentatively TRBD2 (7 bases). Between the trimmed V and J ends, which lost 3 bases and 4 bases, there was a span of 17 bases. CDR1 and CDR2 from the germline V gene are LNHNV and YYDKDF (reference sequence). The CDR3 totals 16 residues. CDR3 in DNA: TGTGCCACCAGCAGTCAGAGGGGGGGCTACGCAGATACGCAGTATTTT. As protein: CATSSQRGGYADTQYF.

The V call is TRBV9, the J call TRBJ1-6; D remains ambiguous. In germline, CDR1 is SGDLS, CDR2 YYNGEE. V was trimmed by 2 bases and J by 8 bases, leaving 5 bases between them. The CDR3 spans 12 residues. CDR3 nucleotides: TGTGCCAGCAGCGTGCCGGATTCACCCCTCCACTTT. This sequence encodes CASSVPDSPLHF.

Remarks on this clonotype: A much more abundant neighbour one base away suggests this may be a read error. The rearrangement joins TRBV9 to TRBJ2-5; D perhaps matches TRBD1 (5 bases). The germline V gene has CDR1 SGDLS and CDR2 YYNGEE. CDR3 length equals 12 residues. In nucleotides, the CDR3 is TGTGCCAGCAGCTTGACAGAAGAGACCCGGTACTTC. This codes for CASSLTEETRYF.

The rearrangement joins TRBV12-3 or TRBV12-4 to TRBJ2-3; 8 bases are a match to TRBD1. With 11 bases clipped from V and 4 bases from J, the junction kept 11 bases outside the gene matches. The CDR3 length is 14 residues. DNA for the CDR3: TGTGCCGTGGGAGGACAGGGCGCCCCAGATACGCAGTATTTT. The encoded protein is CAVGGQGAPDTQYF.

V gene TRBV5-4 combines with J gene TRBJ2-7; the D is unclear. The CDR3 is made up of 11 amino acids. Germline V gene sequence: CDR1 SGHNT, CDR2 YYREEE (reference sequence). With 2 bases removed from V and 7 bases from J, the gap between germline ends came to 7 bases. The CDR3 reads CASSFLTEQYF. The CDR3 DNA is TGTGCCAGCAGCTTTCTCACAGAGCAGTACTTC.

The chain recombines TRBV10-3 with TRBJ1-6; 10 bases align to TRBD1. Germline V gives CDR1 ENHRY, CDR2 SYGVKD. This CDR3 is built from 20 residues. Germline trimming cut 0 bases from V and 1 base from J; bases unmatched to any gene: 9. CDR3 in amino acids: CAISESTFGTGVSYNSPLHF. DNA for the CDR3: TGTGCCATCAGTGAGTCTACTTTCGGGACAGGGGTTTCCTATAATTCACCCCTCCACTTT.

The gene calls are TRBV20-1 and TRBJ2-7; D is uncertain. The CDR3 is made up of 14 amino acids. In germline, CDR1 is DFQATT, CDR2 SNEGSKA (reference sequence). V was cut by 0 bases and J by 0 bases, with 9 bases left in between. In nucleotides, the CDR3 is TGCAGTGCTAGAGATCGCAGGCTCTCCTACGAGCAGTACTTC. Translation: CSARDRRLSYEQYF.

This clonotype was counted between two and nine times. This CDR3 is CASSGSGSSTYEQYF. CDR3 coding DNA: TGTGCCAGTAGTGGAAGCGGGAGTTCCACCTACGAGCAGTACTTC. This chain links TRBV19 with TRBJ2-7; 8 positions match TRBD2. The V segment lost 5 bases and the J segment 2 bases; nucleotides outside the gene matches: 8. CDR3 size: 15 residues. CDR1 and CDR2 (germline): LNHDA, SQIVND (reference sequence).

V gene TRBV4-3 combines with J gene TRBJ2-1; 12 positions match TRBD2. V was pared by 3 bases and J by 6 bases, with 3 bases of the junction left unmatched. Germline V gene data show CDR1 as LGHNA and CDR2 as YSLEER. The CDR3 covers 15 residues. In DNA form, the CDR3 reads TGCGCCAGCAGCCACGGACTAGCGGGGTCCAATGAGCAGTTCTTC. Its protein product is CASSHGLAGSNEQFF.

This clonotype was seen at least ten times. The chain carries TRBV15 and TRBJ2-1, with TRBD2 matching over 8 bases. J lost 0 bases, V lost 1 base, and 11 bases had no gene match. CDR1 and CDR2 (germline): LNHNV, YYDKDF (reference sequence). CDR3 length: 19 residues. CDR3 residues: CATSRGAGVVSSSYNEQFF. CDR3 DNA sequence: TGTGCCACCAGCAGAGGAGCGGGAGTGGTCTCGAGCTCCTACAATGAGCAGTTCTTC.

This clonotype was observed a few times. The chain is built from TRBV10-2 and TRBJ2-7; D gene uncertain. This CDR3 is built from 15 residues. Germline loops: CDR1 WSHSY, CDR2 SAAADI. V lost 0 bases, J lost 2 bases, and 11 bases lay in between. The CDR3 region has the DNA TGCGCCAGCAGTGAGTCCCTACAAGGTGCCTACGAGCAGTACTTC. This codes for CASSESLQGAYEQYF.

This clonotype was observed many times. CDR3 nucleotide sequence: TGCAGCGCAGAAACCGGGTCCAGGGCCTACGAGCAGTACTTC. Amino acids: CSAETGSRAYEQYF. The gene calls are TRBV29-1 and TRBJ2-7; D perhaps matches TRBD1 (5 bases). This CDR3 has 14 residues. V lost 7 bases and J lost 2, with 18 bases in between. Germline V gene lookup returns CDR1 SQVTM and CDR2 ANQGSEA.

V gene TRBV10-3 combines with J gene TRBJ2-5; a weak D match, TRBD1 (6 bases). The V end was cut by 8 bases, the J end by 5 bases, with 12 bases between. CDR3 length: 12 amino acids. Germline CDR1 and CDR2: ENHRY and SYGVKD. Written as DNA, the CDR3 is TGTGCCATCTCACAGGGTTCCGAGACCCAGTACTTC. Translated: CAISQGSETQYF.

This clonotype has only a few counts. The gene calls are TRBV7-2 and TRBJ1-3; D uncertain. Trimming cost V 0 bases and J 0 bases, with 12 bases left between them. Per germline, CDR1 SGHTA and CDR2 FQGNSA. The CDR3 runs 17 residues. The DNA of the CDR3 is TGTGCCAGCAGCTTAGCGCGCAGCTTATTCTCTGGAAACACCATATATTTT. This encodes CASSLARSLFSGNTIYF.

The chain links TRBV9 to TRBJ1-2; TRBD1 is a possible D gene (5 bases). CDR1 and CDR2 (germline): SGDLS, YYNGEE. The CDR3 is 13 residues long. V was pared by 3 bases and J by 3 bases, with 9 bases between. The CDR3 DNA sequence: TGTGCCAGCAGCGCGGGGGGGGACTATGGCTACACCTTC. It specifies CASSAGGDYGYTF.

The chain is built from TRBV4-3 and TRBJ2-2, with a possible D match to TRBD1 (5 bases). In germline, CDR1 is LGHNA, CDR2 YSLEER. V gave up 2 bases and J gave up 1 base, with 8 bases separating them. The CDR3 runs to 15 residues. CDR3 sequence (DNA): TGCGCCAGCAGCCAACAGGGCCTGAACACCGGGGAGCTGTTTTTT. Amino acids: CASSQQGLNTGELFF.